The next 21 T cell receptor beta chains were all read from a single sample in a study of T cell changes during pregnancy in multiple sclerosis. The assay was immunoSEQ multiplex PCR, and TCRdb's table has in-frame clones only and misses some. The table records over 15,000 clones, 80% to 90% of them present only once. The input for sequencing was CD8+ T cells from peripheral blood mononuclear cells, taken in the second trimester of pregnancy. These receptors were obtained from a female donor in good health, enrolled as a control in a pregnancy study.

The chain carries TRBV4-2 and TRBJ1-1; tentative D call: TRBD1 (5 bases). Per germline, CDR1 LGHNA and CDR2 YNFKEQ. The CDR3 runs to 16 residues. With 5 bases removed from V and 0 bases from J, the gap between germline ends came to 16 bases. The CDR3 bases are TGTGCCAGCAGCTTGGGGGGGGAGGAATTGAACACTGAAGCTTTCTTT. Its translation is CASSLGGEELNTEAFF.

The V gene is TRBV7-9, the J gene TRBJ2-7; 7 bases agree with TRBD2. The CDR3 is 15 residues long. Germline trimming cut 4 bases from V and 2 bases from J; bases unmatched to any gene: 8. Germline CDR1 reads SEHNR; CDR2 reads FQNEAQ (reference sequence). CDR3 in amino acids: CASSSGEGNPYEQYF. The CDR3 DNA reads TGTGCCAGCAGCTCGGGGGAGGGGAACCCCTACGAGCAGTACTTC.

The chain is built from TRBV18 and TRBJ1-2; 8 bases map to TRBD1. This CDR3 comprises 14 residues. CDR1 and CDR2 from the germline V gene are KGHSH and LQKENI. The V and J ends lost 3 bases and 3 bases, in that order; junction bases with no gene match: 3. The CDR3, as DNA: TGTGCCAGCTCACCTGGGACAGGCGACTATGGCTACACCTTC. This sequence encodes CASSPGTGDYGYTF.

The genes are TRBV6-5 and TRBJ1-1; TRBD1 is a possible D gene (5 bases). The germline V and J ends were trimmed by 11 bases and 1 base, with 11 bases remaining between them. The CDR3 has 12 residues. From germline, CDR1 is MNHEY and CDR2 SVGAGI. The DNA for the CDR3 is TGTGCCGCAGGGATAGGGAACACTGAAGCTTTCTTT. Translated: CAAGIGNTEAFF.

The gene calls are TRBV28 and TRBJ1-2, with TRBD1 as a possible D gene (5 bases). The V end was cut by 2 bases, the J end by 4 bases, with 8 bases between. There are 13 residues in the CDR3. The germline V gene has CDR1 MDHEN and CDR2 SYDVKM. CDR3: CASSLTGPYGYTF. CDR3 coding DNA: TGTGCCAGCAGTTTAACAGGACCCTATGGCTACACCTTC.

V and J are TRBV7-2 and TRBJ1-1, with D possibly being TRBD1 (6 bases). This CDR3 spans 16 amino acids. The germline V and J ends were trimmed by 2 bases and 2 bases, with 15 bases remaining between them. CDR1 and CDR2 from the germline V gene are SGHTA and FQGNSA. CDR3 coding DNA: TGTGCCAGCAGCTTACCCATGGGGGGGGCAAACACTGAAGCTTTCTTT. It yields the protein CASSLPMGGANTEAFF.

The chain links TRBV11-2 to TRBJ1-1; TRBD1 is a possible D gene (6 bases). CDR3 length: 12 residues. Between the trimmed V and J ends, which lost 10 bases and 1 base, there was a span of 10 bases. The germline CDR1 and CDR2 sequences are SGHAT and FQNNGV. CDR3 in DNA: TGTGCCACCCAAGGGGGGAACACTGAAGCTTTCTTT. Amino acids: CATQGGNTEAFF.

V usage is TRBV4-3 and J usage is TRBJ1-6; D remains ambiguous. The CDR3 consists of 14 residues. Trimming cost V 5 bases and J 7 bases, with 12 bases left between them. Germline CDR1 is LGHNA and CDR2 is YSLEER. Here the CDR3 reads CASSSNTENSPLHF. The CDR3 bases are TGCGCCAGCAGCTCCAACACGGAGAATTCACCCCTCCACTTT.

The rearrangement links TRBV9 to TRBJ2-7; 7 bases are a match to TRBD1. CDR1 SGDLS and CDR2 YYNGEE come from the germline V gene. The CDR3 runs 15 residues. Germline trimming cut 6 bases from V and 0 bases from J; bases unmatched to any gene: 9. CDR3 sequence: CASKYRDSPSYEQYF. The CDR3 bases are TGTGCCAGCAAGTATAGGGACAGTCCCTCCTACGAGCAGTACTTC.

In its sample, this clone was seen once. The chain carries TRBV21-1 and TRBJ1-4; the D segment call TRBD1 is taken from the table without a DNA check. TRBV21-1 is a pseudogene segment. The CDR3 sequence is 15 residues long. The CDR3 here is CASPPPGQVNEKLFF. The CDR3 nucleotides are TGTGCCAGTCCTCCTCCGGGACAGGTTAATGAAAAACTGTTTTTT.

The chain combines TRBV27 with TRBJ2-1; weak D call: TRBD2 (5 bases). The CDR3 sequence is 13 residues long. Germline-derived CDR1 and CDR2 are MNHEY and SMNVEV (reference sequence). Trimming took off 8 bases at V and 8 bases at J, with 16 bases between the two ends. The CDR3 protein is CASSKEAGDEQFF. DNA for the CDR3: TGTGCCAGCTCCAAGGAGGCCGGGGATGAGCAGTTCTTC.

The chain recombines TRBV9 with TRBJ1-3, with 7 bases matching TRBD1. Germline CDR1 and CDR2: SGDLS and YYNGEE. The CDR3 length is 14 residues. The V and J ends lost 2 bases and 6 bases, in that order; junction bases with no gene match: 5. CDR3 in DNA: TGTGCCAGCAGCGTTAGTACAGGGGCAAACACCATATATTTT. This codes for CASSVSTGANTIYF. Looking up the rest from reference TRBV9 and TRBJ1-3 gives the full variable domain: DSGVTQTPKHLITATGQRVTLRCSPRSGDLSVYWYQQSLDQGLQFLIQYYNGEERAKGNILERFSAQQFPDLHSELNLSSLELGDSALYFCASSVSTGANTIYFGEGSWLTVV.

The V and J genes are TRBV7-9 and TRBJ1-1; no reliable D call. CDR1 and CDR2 from the germline V gene are SEHNR and FQNEAQ (reference sequence). The CDR3 totals 13 residues. The V and J ends lost 3 bases and 0 bases respectively, with 5 bases between them. CDR3 DNA sequence: TGTGCCAGCAGCTTCCCGTTGAACACTGAAGCTTTCTTT. As protein: CASSFPLNTEAFF. The whole variable domain, remainder taken from reference TRBV7-9 and TRBJ1-1, is DTGVSQNPRHKITKRGQNVTFRCDPISEHNRLYWYRQTLGQGPEFLTYFQNEAQLEKSRLLSDRFSAERPKGSFSTLEIQRTEQGDSAMYLCASSFPLNTEAFFGQGTRLTVV.

J is TRBJ1-2 and V is TRBV7-8; 10 bases are shared with TRBD1. The CDR3 consists of 16 residues. V dropped 1 base and J dropped 6; count of bases not matched to a gene: 8. In germline, CDR1 is SGHVS, CDR2 FQNEAQ. The CDR3 DNA reads TGTGCCAGCAGCTTAGGAGTTACCGGGACAGGGGATGGCTACACCTTC. Amino acid sequence: CASSLGVTGTGDGYTF.

V is TRBV2 and J is TRBJ2-5, with 7 bases that match TRBD1. Germline-derived CDR1 and CDR2 are SNHLY and FYNNEI. The CDR3 totals 15 residues. V lost 4 bases to trimming and J lost 5 bases; unmatched junction nucleotides: 10. This CDR3 is CASSGRQGVRETQYF. The CDR3 region has the DNA TGTGCCAGCAGTGGGCGGCAGGGGGTAAGGGAGACCCAGTACTTC.

The chain is built from TRBV4-3 and TRBJ1-1; a possible D gene is TRBD1 (6 bases). Germline V gene sequence: CDR1 LGHNA, CDR2 YSLEER. Trimming left V 3 bases short and J 1 base short, with 9 bases between. The CDR3 is 14 residues long. In nucleotides, the CDR3 is TGCGCCAGCAGCCAGACAGGCCGGAACACTGAAGCTTTCTTT. Its translation is CASSQTGRNTEAFF.

The chain joins TRBV19 to TRBJ2-3, with 10 bases that match TRBD1. This CDR3 region has 14 residues. The V gene's germline CDR1 is LNHDA and CDR2 SQIVND (reference sequence). V lost 3 bases, J lost 6 bases, and 3 bases stayed unmatched. The CDR3 protein is CASSMGTGVDTQYF. As DNA, the CDR3 is TGTGCCAGTAGTATGGGGACAGGGGTTGATACGCAGTATTTT. Variable domain in full (rest from reference TRBV19 and TRBJ2-3): DGGITQSPKYLFRKEGQNVTLSCEQNLNHDAMYWYRQDPGQGLRLIYYSQIVNDFQKGDIAEGYSVSREKKESFPLTVTSAQKNPTAFYLCASSMGTGVDTQYFGPGTRLTVL.

This sequence joins TRBV27 and TRBJ2-5; D perhaps matches TRBD2 (6 bases). V shed 2 bases and J shed 4 bases, with 14 bases lying between them. Germline-derived CDR1 and CDR2 are MNHEY and SMNVEV (reference sequence). CDR3 length: 15 residues. The CDR3 region has the DNA TGTGCCAGCAGTTTAAGTTCCCAGGGAGGAGAGACCCAGTACTTC. It translates to CASSLSSQGGETQYF.

The chain is built from TRBV9 and TRBJ2-5, with D maybe TRBD2 (6 bases). The CDR3 spans 14 residues. The germline gives CDR1 SGDLS, CDR2 YYNGEE. Between the trimmed V and J ends, which lost 2 bases and 4 bases, there was a span of 12 bases. CDR3 sequence reads: CASSVSGGVETQYF. The DNA for the CDR3 is TGTGCCAGCAGCGTTTCTGGCGGGGTAGAGACCCAGTACTTC.

By sample share, this clone is medium-sized. The V gene is TRBV25-1, the J gene TRBJ2-2; TRBD1 might be the D (5 bases). CDR1 is MGHDK and CDR2 is SYGVNS in the germline V gene. The CDR3 is 13 amino acids. V was shortened by 6 bases and J by 7 bases, with 12 bases between the two germline ends. The CDR3 spells CASSTGIIGELFF. The CDR3 DNA reads TGTGCCAGCAGCACAGGTATTATCGGGGAGCTGTTTTTT. The full variable domain, with the rest looked up from reference TRBV25-1 and TRBJ2-2, is EADIYQTPRYLVIGTGKKITLECSQTMGHDKMYWYQQDPGMELHLIHYSYGVNSTEKGDLSSESTVSRIRTEHFPLTLESARPSHTSQYLCASSTGIIGELFFGEGSRLTVL.

A few counts support this clone. V gene TRBV4-1 combines with J gene TRBJ2-5; TRBD1 aligns across 10 bases. The germline V gene encodes CDR1 MGHRA and CDR2 YSYEKL. The V and J ends lost 5 bases and 3 bases, in that order; junction bases with no gene match: 0. The CDR3 covers 13 residues. The CDR3 loop reads CASSGQGEETQYF. Written as DNA, the CDR3 is TGCGCCAGCAGCGGACAGGGGGAAGAGACCCAGTACTTC.